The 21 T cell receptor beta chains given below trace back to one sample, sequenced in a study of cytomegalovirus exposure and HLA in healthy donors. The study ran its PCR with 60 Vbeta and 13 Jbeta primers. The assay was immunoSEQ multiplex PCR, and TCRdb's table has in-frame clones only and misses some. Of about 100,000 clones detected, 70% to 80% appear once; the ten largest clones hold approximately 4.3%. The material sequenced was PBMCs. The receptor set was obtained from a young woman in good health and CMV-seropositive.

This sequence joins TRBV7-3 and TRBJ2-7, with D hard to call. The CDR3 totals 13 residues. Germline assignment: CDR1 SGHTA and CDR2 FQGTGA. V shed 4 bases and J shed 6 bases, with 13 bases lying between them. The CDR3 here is CASSSIRGGEQYF. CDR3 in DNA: TGTGCCAGCAGCTCAATTCGCGGTGGCGAGCAGTACTTC.

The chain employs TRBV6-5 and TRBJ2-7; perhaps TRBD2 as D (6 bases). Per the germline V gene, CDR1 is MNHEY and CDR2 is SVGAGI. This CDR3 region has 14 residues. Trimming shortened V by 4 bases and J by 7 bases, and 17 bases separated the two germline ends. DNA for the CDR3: TGTGCCAGCAGTTGGGACTCCCCCCGGGGGGAGCAGTACTTC. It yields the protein CASSWDSPRGEQYF.

CDR3 loop: CASSYLGTGGQPQHF. The CDR3, as DNA: TGTGCCAGCAGCTACCTCGGGACAGGGGGTCAGCCCCAGCATTTT. The chain employs TRBV5-6 and TRBJ1-5; TRBD1 matches at 11 bases. V trimming: 3 bases; J trimming: 6 bases; junction bases outside the gene matches: 5. The CDR3 has 15 amino acids. CDR1 and CDR2 from the germline V gene are SGHDT and YYEEEE. The full variable domain, rest sourced from reference TRBV5-6 and TRBJ1-5, is DAGVTQSPTHLIKTRGQQVTLRCSPKSGHDTVSWYQQALGQGPQFIFQYYEEEERQRGNFPDRFSGHQFPNYSSELNVNALLLGDSALYLCASSYLGTGGQPQHFGDGTRLSIL.

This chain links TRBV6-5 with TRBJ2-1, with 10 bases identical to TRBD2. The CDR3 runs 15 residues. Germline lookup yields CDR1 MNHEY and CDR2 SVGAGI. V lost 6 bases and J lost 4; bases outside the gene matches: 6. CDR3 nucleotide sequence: TGTGCCAGCAGCACCGGGACTAGCGCATACAATGAGCAGTTCTTC. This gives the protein CASSTGTSAYNEQFF.

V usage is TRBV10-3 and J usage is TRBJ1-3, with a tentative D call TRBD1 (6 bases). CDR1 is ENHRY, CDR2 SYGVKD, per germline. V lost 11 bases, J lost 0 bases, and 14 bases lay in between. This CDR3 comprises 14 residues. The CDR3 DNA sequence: TGTGCCGCCAGTACAGGGAGCTCTGGAAACACCATATATTTT. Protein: CAASTGSSGNTIYF.

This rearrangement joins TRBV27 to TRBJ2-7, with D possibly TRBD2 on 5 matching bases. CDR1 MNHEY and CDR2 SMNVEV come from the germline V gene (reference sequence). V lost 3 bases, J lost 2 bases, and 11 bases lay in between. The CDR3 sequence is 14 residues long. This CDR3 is CASSFGERAYEQYF. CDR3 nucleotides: TGTGCCAGCAGTTTTGGGGAGAGGGCCTACGAGCAGTACTTC.

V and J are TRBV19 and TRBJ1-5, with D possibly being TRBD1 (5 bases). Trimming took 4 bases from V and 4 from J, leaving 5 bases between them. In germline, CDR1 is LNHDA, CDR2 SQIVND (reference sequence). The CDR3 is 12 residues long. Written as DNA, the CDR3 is TGTGCCAGTAGTACAGGGAATCAGCCCCAGCATTTT. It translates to CASSTGNQPQHF.

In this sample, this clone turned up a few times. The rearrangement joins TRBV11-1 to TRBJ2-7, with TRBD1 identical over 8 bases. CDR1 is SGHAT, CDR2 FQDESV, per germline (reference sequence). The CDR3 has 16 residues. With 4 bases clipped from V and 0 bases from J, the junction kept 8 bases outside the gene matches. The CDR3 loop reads CASSYSGGQGSYEQYF. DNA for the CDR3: TGTGCCAGCAGCTATAGCGGAGGACAGGGCTCCTACGAGCAGTACTTC. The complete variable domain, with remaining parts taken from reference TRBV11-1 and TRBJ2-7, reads EAEVAQSPRYKITEKSQAVAFWCDPISGHATLYWYRQILGQGPELLVQFQDESVVDDSQLPKDRFSAERLKGVDSTLKIQPAELGDSAMYLCASSYSGGQGSYEQYFGPGTRLTVT.

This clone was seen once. The CDR3 loop is CASSPEGWETQYF. The CDR3 DNA sequence: TGTGCCAGCTCACCCGAGGGTTGGGAGACCCAGTACTTC. This sequence joins TRBV18 and TRBJ2-5, with D perhaps TRBD2 (5 bases). From germline, CDR1 is KGHSH and CDR2 LQKENI. V lost 3 bases and J 5 bases, leaving 10 bases between the germline ends. This CDR3 comprises 13 residues.

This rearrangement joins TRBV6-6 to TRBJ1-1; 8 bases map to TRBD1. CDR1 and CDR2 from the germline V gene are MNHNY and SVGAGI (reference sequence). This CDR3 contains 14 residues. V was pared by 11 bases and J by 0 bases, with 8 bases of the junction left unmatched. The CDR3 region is CAARGRAVNTEAFF. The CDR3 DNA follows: TGTGCCGCCAGGGGGCGGGCGGTGAACACTGAAGCTTTCTTT.

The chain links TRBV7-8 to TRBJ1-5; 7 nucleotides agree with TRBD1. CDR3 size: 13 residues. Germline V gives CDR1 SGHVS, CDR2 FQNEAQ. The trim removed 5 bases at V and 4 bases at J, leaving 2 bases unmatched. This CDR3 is CASSQGENQPQHF. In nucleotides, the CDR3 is TGTGCCAGCAGCCAGGGGGAAAATCAGCCCCAGCATTTT. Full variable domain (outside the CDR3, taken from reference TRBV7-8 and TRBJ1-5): GAGVSQSPRYKVAKRGQDVALRCDPISGHVSLFWYQQALGQGPEFLTYFQNEAQLDKSGLPSDRFFAERPEGSVSTLKIQRTQQEDSAVYLCASSQGENQPQHFGDGTRLSIL.

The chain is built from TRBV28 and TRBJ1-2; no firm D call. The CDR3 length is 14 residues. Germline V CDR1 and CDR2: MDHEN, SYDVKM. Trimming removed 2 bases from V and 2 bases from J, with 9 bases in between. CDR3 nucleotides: TGTGCCAGCAGTTTAGTTACGGAGAACTATGGCTACACCTTC. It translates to CASSLVTENYGYTF.

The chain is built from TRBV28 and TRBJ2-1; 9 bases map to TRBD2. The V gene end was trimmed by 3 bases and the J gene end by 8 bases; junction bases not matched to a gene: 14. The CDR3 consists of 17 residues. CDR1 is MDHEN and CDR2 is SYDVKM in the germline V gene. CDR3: CASSLAFSGSPRDEQFF. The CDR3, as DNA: TGTGCCAGCAGTTTGGCCTTTAGCGGGAGCCCCCGAGATGAGCAGTTCTTC.

This chain's CDR3 is CASSLGTGNSGANVLTF. In DNA form, the CDR3 reads TGTGCCAGCAGCTTGGGGACAGGGAACTCTGGGGCCAACGTCCTGACTTTC. This chain uses TRBV5-5 with TRBJ2-6; 8 bases agree with TRBD1. With 0 bases clipped from V and 0 bases from J, the junction kept 2 bases outside the gene matches. The CDR3 runs 17 residues. Germline loops: CDR1 SGHKS, CDR2 YYEKEE (reference sequence). Full variable domain (missing parts from reference TRBV5-5 and TRBJ2-6): DAGVTQSPTHLIKTRGQQVTLRCSPISGHKSVSWYQQVLGQGPQFIFQYYEKEERGRGNFPDRFSARQFPNYSSELNVNALLLGDSALYLCASSLGTGNSGANVLTFGAGSRLTVL.

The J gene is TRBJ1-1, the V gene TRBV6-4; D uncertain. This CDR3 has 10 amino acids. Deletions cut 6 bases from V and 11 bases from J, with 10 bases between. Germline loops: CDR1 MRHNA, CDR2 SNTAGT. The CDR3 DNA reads TGTGCCAGCAGGTACCTCGGGGCTTTCTTT. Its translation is CASRYLGAFF.

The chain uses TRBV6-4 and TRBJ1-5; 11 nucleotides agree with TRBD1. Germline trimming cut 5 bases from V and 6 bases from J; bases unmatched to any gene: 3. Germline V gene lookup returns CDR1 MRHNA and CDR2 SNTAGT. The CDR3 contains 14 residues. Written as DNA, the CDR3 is TGTGCCAGCAGTCCCGGGACAGGGGGTCAGCCCCAGCATTTT. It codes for CASSPGTGGQPQHF.

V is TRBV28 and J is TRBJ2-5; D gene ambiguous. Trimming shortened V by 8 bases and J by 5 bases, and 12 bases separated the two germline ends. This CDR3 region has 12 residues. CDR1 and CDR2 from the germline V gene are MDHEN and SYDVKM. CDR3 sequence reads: CASRGPVETQYF. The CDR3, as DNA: TGTGCCAGCCGTGGGCCTGTCGAGACCCAGTACTTC.

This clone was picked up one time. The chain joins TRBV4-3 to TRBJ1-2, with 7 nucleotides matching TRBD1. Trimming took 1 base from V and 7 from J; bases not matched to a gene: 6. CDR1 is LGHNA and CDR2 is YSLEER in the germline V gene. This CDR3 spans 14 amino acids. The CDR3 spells CASSQGGGWSGYTF. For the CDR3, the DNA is TGCGCCAGCAGCCAAGGAGGGGGCTGGTCTGGCTACACCTTC.

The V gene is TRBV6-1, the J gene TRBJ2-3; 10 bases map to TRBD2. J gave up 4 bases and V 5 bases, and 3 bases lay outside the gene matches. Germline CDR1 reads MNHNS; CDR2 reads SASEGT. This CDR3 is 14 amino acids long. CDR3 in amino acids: CASSYGTSADTQYF. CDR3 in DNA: TGTGCCAGCAGTTATGGGACTAGCGCAGATACGCAGTATTTT.

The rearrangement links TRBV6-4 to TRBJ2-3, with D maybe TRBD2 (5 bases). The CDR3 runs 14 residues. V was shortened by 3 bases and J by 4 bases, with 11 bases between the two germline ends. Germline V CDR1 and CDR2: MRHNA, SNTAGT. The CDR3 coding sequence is TGTGCCAGCAGTGAGGGAGTAGAGGCAGATACGCAGTATTTT. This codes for CASSEGVEADTQYF.

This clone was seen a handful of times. The CDR3 region has the DNA TGTGCCAGCAGCTTAGTTTTCGCTGGAAACACCATATATTTT. It encodes CASSLVFAGNTIYF. The V call is TRBV7-2, the J call TRBJ1-3; D unresolved. The germline CDR1 and CDR2 sequences are SGHTA and FQGNSA. The CDR3 runs to 14 residues. The V end lost 1 base, the J end lost 2 bases, and 6 bases lay between the germline ends.